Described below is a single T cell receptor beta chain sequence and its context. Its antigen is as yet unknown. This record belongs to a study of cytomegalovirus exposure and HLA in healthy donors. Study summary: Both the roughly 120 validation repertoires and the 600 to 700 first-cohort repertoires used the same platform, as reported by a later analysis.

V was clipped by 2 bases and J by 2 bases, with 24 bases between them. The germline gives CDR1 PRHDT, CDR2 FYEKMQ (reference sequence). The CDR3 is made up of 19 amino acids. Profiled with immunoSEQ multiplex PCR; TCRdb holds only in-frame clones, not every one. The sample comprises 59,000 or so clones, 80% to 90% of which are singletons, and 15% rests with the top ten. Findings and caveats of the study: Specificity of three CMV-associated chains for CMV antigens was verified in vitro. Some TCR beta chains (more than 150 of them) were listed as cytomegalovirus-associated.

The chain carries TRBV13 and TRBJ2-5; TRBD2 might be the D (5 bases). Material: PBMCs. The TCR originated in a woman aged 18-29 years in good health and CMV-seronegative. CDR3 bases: TGTGCCAGCAGCTTACTCGGACTGTTCCCAGGAGTGGGTCAAGAGACCCAGTACTTC. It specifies CASSLLGLFPGVGQETQYF.